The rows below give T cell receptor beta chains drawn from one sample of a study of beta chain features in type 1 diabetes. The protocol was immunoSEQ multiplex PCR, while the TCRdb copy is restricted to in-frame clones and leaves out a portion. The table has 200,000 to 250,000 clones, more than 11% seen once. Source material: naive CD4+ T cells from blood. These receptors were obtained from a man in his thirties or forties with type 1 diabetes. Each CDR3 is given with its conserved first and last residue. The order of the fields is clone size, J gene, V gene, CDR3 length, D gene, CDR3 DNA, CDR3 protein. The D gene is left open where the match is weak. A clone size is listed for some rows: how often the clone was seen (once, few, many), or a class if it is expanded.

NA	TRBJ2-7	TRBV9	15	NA	TGTGCCAGCAGCGTAATGCCAGACATCTCCTACGAGCAGTACTTC	CASSVMPDISYEQYF
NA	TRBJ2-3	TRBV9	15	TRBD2	TGTGCCAGCAGCGTAGAACTAGCGGGGTTAGATACGCAGTATTTT	CASSVELAGLDTQYF
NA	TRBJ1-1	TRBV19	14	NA	TGTGCCAGTATTGGCAGGTCCATGAACACTGAAGCTTTCTTT	CASIGRSMNTEAFF
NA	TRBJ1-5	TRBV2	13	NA	TGTGCCAGCAGTGACAGGGGCATACAGCCCCAGCATTTT	CASSDRGIQPQHF
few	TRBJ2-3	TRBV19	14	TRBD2	TGTGCCAGTAGTATCCGCGGGGGGGGAGATACGCAGTATTTT	CASSIRGGGDTQYF
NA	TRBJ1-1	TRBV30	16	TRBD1	TGTGCCTGGAGTGTCCCTTGGGACAGGGGCTTAGGTGAAGCTTTCTTT	CAWSVPWDRGLGEAFF
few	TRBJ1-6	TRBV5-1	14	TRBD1	TGCGCCACCTCAATGGGACAGGGGATGTCACCCCTCCACTTT	CATSMGQGMSPLHF
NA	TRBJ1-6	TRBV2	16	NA	TGTGCCAGCAGTGATGAGGGCAGCTCCTATAATTCACCCCTCCACTTT	CASSDEGSSYNSPLHF
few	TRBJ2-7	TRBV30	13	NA	TGTGCCTGGAGTGTGGACAGCTTCAGCGAGCAGTACTTC	CAWSVDSFSEQYF
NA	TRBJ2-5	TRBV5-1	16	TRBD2	TGCGCCAGCAGCGGCACTAGCGGGGGATCCCAAGAGACCCAGTACTTC	CASSGTSGGSQETQYF
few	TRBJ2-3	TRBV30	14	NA	TGTGCCTGGAGTAAGGGGGGGGAGGCAGATACGCAGTATTTT	CAWSKGGEADTQYF
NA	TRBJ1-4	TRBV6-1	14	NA	TGTGCCAGCACCTCGGTTCTTTTTAATGAAAAACTGTTTTTT	CASTSVLFNEKLFF
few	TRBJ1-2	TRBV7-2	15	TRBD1	TGTGCCAGCAGCCCAGGACAGGGAGGGGGCTATGGCTACACCTTC	CASSPGQGGGYGYTF
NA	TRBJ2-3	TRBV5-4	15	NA	TGTGCCAGCAGCTTAGGCGGCCACGGCACAGATACGCAGTATTTT	CASSLGGHGTDTQYF
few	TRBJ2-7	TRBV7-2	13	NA	TGTGCCAGCAGCTTAGATCACATGGACGAGCAGTACTTC	CASSLDHMDEQYF
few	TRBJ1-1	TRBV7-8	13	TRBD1	TGTGCCAGCAGCGCGGACAGGGGAAGATTAGCTTTCTTT	CASSADRGRLAFF
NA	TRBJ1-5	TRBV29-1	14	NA	TGCAGCGTTCAAACCCCAGGTGGCAATCAGCCCCAGCATTTT	CSVQTPGGNQPQHF
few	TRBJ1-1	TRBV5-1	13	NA	TGCGCCAGCAGCAATACAGTGAACACTGAAGCTTTCTTT	CASSNTVNTEAFF
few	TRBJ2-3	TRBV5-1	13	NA	TGCGCCAGCAGCCCCGGAGTGGGTGATACGCAGTATTTT	CASSPGVGDTQYF
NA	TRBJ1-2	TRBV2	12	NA	TGTGCCAGCAGCCTCACTAGTTTTGGCTACACCTTC	CASSLTSFGYTF
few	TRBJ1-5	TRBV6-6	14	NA	TGTGCCAGTCAAAAGGCGGGGCCCTTATTTCCCCAGCATTTT	CASQKAGPLFPQHF
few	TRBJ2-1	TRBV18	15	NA	TGTGCCAGCTCACCGCCCAACAGCCAGTACAATGAGCAGTTCTTC	CASSPPNSQYNEQFF
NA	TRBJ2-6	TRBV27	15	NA	TGTGCCAGCAGTCACGAGGGAGCTGGGGCCAACGTCCTGACTTTC	CASSHEGAGANVLTF
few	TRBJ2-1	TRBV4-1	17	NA	TGCGCCAGCAGCCGGGGATCCTACAGGGAATCCTACAATGAGCAGTTCTTC	CASSRGSYRESYNEQFF
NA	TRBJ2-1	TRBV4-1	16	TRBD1	TGCGCCAGCAGCCCGCAGGGGGACCCATCCTACAATGAGCAGTTCTTC	CASSPQGDPSYNEQFF
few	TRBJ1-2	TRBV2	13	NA	TGTGCCAGCACCAGGGAGGAACTAAATGGCTACACCTTC	CASTREELNGYTF
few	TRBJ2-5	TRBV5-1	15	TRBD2	TGCGCCAGCAGCCCGGGACTAGCGGGTGGAGAGACCCAGTACTTC	CASSPGLAGGETQYF
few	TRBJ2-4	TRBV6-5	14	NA	TGTGCCAGCAGTCAACCGGGACAAAAAAACATTCAGTACTTC	CASSQPGQKNIQYF
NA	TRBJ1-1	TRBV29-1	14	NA	TGCAGCGTGGGCCCCCTGGGCCTGAACACTGAAGCTTTCTTT	CSVGPLGLNTEAFF
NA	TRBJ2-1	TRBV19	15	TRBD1	TGTGCCAGTAGTCGACAGGGGGCTAGAGGCAATGAGCAGTTCTTC	CASSRQGARGNEQFF
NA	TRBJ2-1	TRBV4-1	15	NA	TGCGCCAGCAGCCAAGAAGGGGCCGGCTACAATGAGCAGTTCTTC	CASSQEGAGYNEQFF
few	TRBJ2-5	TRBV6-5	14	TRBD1	TGTGCCAGCAGTCGCGGGACAGGGGGAGAGACCCAGTACTTC	CASSRGTGGETQYF
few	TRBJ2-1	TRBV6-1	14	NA	TGTGCCACCCTAGGTGGGGCCTCCTACAATGAGCAGTTCTTC	CATLGGASYNEQFF
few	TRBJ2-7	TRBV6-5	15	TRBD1	TGTGCCAGCAGCTTCGTCGGGACAGACCCTTGGGAGCAGTACTTC	CASSFVGTDPWEQYF
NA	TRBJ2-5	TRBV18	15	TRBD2	TGTGCCAGCTCACCCGGGACTAGCGGAGTGGGAGAGCAGTACTTC	CASSPGTSGVGEQYF
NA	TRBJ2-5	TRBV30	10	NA	TGTGCCGGGCAACAAGAGACCCAGTACTTC	CAGQQETQYF
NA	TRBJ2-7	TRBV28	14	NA	TGTGCCAGCGGGGGGGCCGGACAGCCCGACGGGCAGTACTTC	CASGGAGQPDGQYF
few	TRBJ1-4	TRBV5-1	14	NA	TGCGCCAGCAGCTCCCGCGGCGGGGACGAAAAACTGTTTTTT	CASSSRGGDEKLFF
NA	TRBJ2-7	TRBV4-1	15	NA	TGCGCCAGCAGCCAAGCCCGCACAGTACGCTACGAGCAGTACTTC	CASSQARTVRYEQYF
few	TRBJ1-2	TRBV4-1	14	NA	TGCGCCAGCAGCCAAGATCGGACACCTTATGGCTACACCTTC	CASSQDRTPYGYTF
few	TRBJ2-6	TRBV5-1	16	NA	TGCGCCAGCAGCTTGGCCTTCGGAGCTGGGGCCAACGTCCTGACTTTC	CASSLAFGAGANVLTF
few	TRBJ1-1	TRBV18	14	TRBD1	TGTGCCAGCTCCTACGTCCAGGGGGATAGTGAAGCTTTCTTT	CASSYVQGDSEAFF
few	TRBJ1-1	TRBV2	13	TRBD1	TGTGCCAGCAAGTTAACCGGGACAGGGGGAGCTTTCTTT	CASKLTGTGGAFF
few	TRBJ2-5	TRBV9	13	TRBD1	TGTGCCAGCAGCGAAAGTTTACAGGGGGACCAGTACTTC	CASSESLQGDQYF
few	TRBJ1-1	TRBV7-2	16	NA	TGTGCCAGCAGCCCAAAAGGGGGAGACAGTCACACTGAAGCTTTCTTT	CASSPKGGDSHTEAFF
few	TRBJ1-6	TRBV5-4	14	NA	TGTGCCAGCAGCTTGGAGGGAGGCAAATCACCCCTCCACTTT	CASSLEGGKSPLHF
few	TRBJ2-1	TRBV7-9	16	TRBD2	TGTGCCAGCAACGAGAGGGAGGGTAGGTCGTACAATGAGCAGTTCTTC	CASNEREGRSYNEQFF
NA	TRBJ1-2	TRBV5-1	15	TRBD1	TGCGCCAGCAGCTTGGGCCCCGGGACAGGGGACGGCTACACCTTC	CASSLGPGTGDGYTF
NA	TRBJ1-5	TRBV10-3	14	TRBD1	TGTGCCAACGAAGGGGGCAGGGGCAATCAGCCCCAGCATTTT	CANEGGRGNQPQHF
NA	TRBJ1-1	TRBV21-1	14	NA	TGTGCCAGCAGCAAATGGAGGGGTTCCACTGAAGCTTTCTTT	CASSKWRGSTEAFF
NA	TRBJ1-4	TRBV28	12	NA	TGTGCCAGTGGACAGTCTAATGAAAAACTGTTTTTT	CASGQSNEKLFF
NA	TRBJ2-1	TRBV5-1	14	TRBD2	TGCGCCAGCAGCTTGGGTAGCGGGAGTAATGAGCAGTTCTTC	CASSLGSGSNEQFF
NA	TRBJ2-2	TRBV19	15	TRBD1	TGTGCCAGTAGTCCACCGACAGGGCAAACCGGGGAGCTGTTTTTT	CASSPPTGQTGELFF